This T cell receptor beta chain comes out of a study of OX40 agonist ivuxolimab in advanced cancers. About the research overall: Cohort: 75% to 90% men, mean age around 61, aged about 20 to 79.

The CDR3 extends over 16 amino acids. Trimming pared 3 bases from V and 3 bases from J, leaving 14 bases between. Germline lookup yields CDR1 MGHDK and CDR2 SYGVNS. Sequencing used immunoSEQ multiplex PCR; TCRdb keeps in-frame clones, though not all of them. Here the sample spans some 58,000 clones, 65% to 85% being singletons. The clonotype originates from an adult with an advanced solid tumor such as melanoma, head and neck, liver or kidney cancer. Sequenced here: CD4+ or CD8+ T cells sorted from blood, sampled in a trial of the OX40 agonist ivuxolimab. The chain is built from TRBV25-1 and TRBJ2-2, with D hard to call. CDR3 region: CASSDYEWQYTGELFF. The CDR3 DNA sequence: TGTGCCAGCAGTGATTATGAATGGCAGTACACCGGGGAGCTGTTTTTT.